The 10 T cell receptor beta chains below come from one sample, sequenced in a study of blood T cell repertoires in COVID-19. Method: immunoSEQ multiplex PCR; TCRdb's copy keeps in-frame clones and lacks some. The sample lists 250,000 to 400,000 clones, roughly 87% occurring once. The sample comprised peripheral blood. The receptors here all came from a man aged 45-60 years with active or convalescent COVID-19.

This chain uses TRBV6-5 with TRBJ2-7, with 7 bases lining up with TRBD1. The J segment lost 2 bases and the V segment lost 4 bases, leaving 5 bases of the junction unmatched. This CDR3 comprises 14 residues. In germline, CDR1 is MNHEY, CDR2 SVGAGI. CDR3 in DNA: TGTGCCAGCAGTTCGACGGACAGGACCTACGAGCAGTACTTC. This encodes CASSSTDRTYEQYF.

The V call is TRBV20-1, the J call TRBJ2-7, with TRBD2 matching 7 bases. Germline-derived CDR1 and CDR2 are DFQATT and SNEGSKA (reference sequence). The CDR3 consists of 14 residues. V was clipped by 3 bases and J by 5 bases; unmatched bases: 10. The CDR3 loop is CSASIREGRNEQYF. Here the CDR3 DNA reads TGCAGTGCTAGTATCAGGGAGGGTAGGAACGAGCAGTACTTC.

The chain carries TRBV4-2 and TRBJ1-6; 8 bases fit TRBD1. Germline values: CDR1 LGHNA, CDR2 YNFKEQ. V shed 0 bases and J 7 bases; nucleotides not matched to a gene: 8. The CDR3 is 17 amino acids. CDR3 in DNA: TGTGCCAGCAGCCAAGAAGGGGCAGGGGGCCTAAATTCACCCCTCCACTTT. Translated: CASSQEGAGGLNSPLHF.

The rearrangement uses TRBV5-1 and TRBJ2-7; 11 nucleotides align to TRBD1. The CDR3 has 13 amino acids. The germline CDR1 and CDR2 sequences are SGHRS and YFSETQ. After removal of 4 bases from V and 5 bases from J, the junction contained 2 bases not matched to a gene. CDR3 protein: CASSRGQGDEQYF. The CDR3 DNA reads TGCGCCAGCAGCAGGGGACAGGGGGACGAGCAGTACTTC.

This chain links TRBV5-6 with TRBJ1-2; 7 bases are a match to TRBD1. The CDR3 spans 14 residues. The junction had 2 bases not matched to a gene; V was cut back by 0 bases and J by 3 bases. Germline V CDR1 and CDR2: SGHDT, YYEEEE. The CDR3 nucleotides read TGTGCCAGCAGCTTGGTCAGGGGGGACTATGGCTACACCTTC. It yields the protein CASSLVRGDYGYTF.

Only one count was recorded for this clone. This specimen includes other DNA sequences encoding the same CDR3. V usage is TRBV28 and J usage is TRBJ1-5, with 9 bases that match TRBD1. The V segment lost 5 bases and the J segment 7 bases; nucleotides outside the gene matches: 6. CDR3 length: 14 amino acids. In germline, CDR1 is MDHEN, CDR2 SYDVKM. CDR3 nucleotide sequence: TGTGCCAGCAGTCTCACAGGGGGCGGGCAGCCCCAGCATTTT. Translation: CASSLTGGGQPQHF. Looking up the rest from reference TRBV28 and TRBJ1-5 gives the full variable domain: DVKVTQSSRYLVKRTGEKVFLECVQDMDHENMFWYRQDPGLGLRLIYFSYDVKMKEKGDIPEGYSVSREKKERFSLILESASTNQTSMYLCASSLTGGGQPQHFGDGTRLSIL.

V gene TRBV6-5 combines with J gene TRBJ1-6, with no clear D. The CDR3 has 13 amino acids. V lost 7 bases and J 7 bases, leaving 11 bases between the germline ends. Germline CDR1 and CDR2: MNHEY and SVGAGI. This CDR3 reads CASNVRRNSPLHF. The CDR3 bases are TGTGCCAGCAACGTCAGGCGCAATTCACCCCTCCACTTT.

The chain joins TRBV6-5 to TRBJ2-7, with D perhaps TRBD1 (6 bases). This CDR3 has 14 residues. Trimming stripped 5 bases from V and 3 bases from J, with 14 bases between. Per germline, CDR1 MNHEY and CDR2 SVGAGI. This chain's CDR3 is CASSSPGHHYEQYF. For the CDR3, the DNA is TGTGCCAGCAGTAGCCCGGGACACCACTACGAGCAGTACTTC.

This clone showed up just once. The gene calls are TRBV5-4 and TRBJ1-1, with TRBD1 as a possible D gene (6 bases). Trimming left V 4 bases short and J 0 bases short, with 13 bases between. The germline V gene has CDR1 SGHNT and CDR2 YYREEE (reference sequence). This CDR3 contains 15 residues. The CDR3, as DNA: TGTGCCAGCAGCCCGCGGGGGGGCTTGAACACTGAAGCTTTCTTT. Its translation is CASSPRGGLNTEAFF. The variable domain in full, completed from reference TRBV5-4 and TRBJ1-1, reads ETGVTQSPTHLIKTRGQQVTLRCSSQSGHNTVSWYQQALGQGPQFIFQYYREEENGRGNFPPRFSGLQFPNYSSELNVNALELDDSALYLCASSPRGGLNTEAFFGQGTRLTVV.

The V and J genes are TRBV7-9 and TRBJ2-5; tentatively, D is TRBD2 (5 bases). The CDR3 extends over 14 amino acids. Germline CDR1 is SEHNR and CDR2 is FQNEAQ (reference sequence). V was clipped by 5 bases and J by 3 bases, with 13 bases between them. DNA for the CDR3: TGTGCCAGCAGCCAGTCCCCCGGGAAAGAGACCCAGTACTTC. As protein: CASSQSPGKETQYF.